This T cell receptor (beta chain) originates from a study of siplizumab effects on memory and regulatory T cells. General study results and limits: Naive T cells, seemingly more diverse than memory cells, seemed major alloresponse contributors. Siplizumab led to significantly less abundant alloreactive sequences that could be traced back to unstimulated CD4+ memory cells. There were only a minor fraction of alloreactive clones that mapped to unstimulated subsets.

For about 6 days at 37°C, the mixed lymphocyte reaction cells were kept in coculture. Sequenced by immunoSEQ multiplex PCR; TCRdb stores in-frame clones only, minus some. In the table there are 10,000 or so clones, 35% to 55% of which are singletons. With regard to this clone: Its antigen remains unidentified.

The source is a human donor in good health; the cells came from an allogeneic mixed lymphocyte reaction. The sample was CFSE-low (dividing) CD4+ T cells sorted from an allogeneic mixed lymphocyte reaction.

DNA for the CDR3: TGTGCCAGCAGTTATTATAGGGGCAATGAGCAGTTCTTC. Its protein is CASSYYRGNEQFF. V and J are TRBV6-5 and TRBJ2-1; a weak D match, TRBD1 (5 bases). Germline CDR1 reads MNHEY; CDR2 reads SVGAGI. Trimming removed 3 bases at V and 6 bases at J, with 9 bases between. This CDR3 contains 13 residues.